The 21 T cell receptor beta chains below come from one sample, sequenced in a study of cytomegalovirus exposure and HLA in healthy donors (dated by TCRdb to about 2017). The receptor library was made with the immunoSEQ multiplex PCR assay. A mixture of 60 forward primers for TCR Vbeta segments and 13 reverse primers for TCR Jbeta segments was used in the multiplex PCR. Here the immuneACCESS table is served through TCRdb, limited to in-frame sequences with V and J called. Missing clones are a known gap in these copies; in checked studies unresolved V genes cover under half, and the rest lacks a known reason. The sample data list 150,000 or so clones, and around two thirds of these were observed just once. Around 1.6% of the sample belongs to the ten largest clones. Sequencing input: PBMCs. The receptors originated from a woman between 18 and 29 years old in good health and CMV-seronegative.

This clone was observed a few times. In nucleotides, the CDR3 is TGTGCCAGCAGCCAAGATATCGGGGGGGCAAATGAGCAGTTCTTC. It specifies CASSQDIGGANEQFF. V gene TRBV4-2 combines with J gene TRBJ2-1, with 8 positions matching TRBD2. The CDR3 is 15 amino acids. CDR1 is LGHNA, CDR2 YNFKEQ, per germline. V trimming: 0 bases; J trimming: 7 bases; junction bases outside the gene matches: 5.

CDR3 coding DNA: TGTGCCAGTCGGACAGGGGGCCAGCCCCAGCATTTT. It encodes CASRTGGQPQHF. The V call is TRBV19, the J call TRBJ1-5, with 11 bases matching TRBD1. CDR3 length: 12 amino acids. Germline values: CDR1 LNHDA, CDR2 SQIVND (reference sequence). J lost 7 bases, V lost 8 bases, and 1 base had no gene match.

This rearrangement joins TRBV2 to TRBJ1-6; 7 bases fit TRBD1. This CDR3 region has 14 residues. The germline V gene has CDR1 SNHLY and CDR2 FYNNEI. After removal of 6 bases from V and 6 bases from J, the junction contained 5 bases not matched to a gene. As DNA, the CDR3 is TGTGCCAGCAGAACGACAGGGATTAATTCACCCCTCCACTTT. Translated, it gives CASRTTGINSPLHF. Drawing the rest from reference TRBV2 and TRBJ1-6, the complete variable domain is EPEVTQTPSHQVTQMGQEVILRCVPISNHLYFYWYRQILGQKVEFLVSFYNNEISEKSEIFDDQFSVERPDGSNFTLKIRSTKLEDSAMYFCASRTTGINSPLHFGNGTRLTVT.

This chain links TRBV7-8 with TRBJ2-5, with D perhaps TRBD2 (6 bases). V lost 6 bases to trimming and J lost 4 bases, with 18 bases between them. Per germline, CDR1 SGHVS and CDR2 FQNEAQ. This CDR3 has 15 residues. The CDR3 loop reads CASRNGGPGRETQYF. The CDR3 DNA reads TGTGCCAGCAGAAACGGGGGACCTGGGAGAGAGACCCAGTACTTC.

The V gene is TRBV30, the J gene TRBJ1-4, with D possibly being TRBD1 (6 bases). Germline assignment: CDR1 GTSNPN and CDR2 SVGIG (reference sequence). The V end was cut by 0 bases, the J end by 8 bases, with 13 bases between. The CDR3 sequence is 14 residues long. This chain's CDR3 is CAWSVGSQGEKLFF. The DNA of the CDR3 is TGTGCCTGGAGTGTAGGGTCCCAGGGGGAAAAACTGTTTTTT.

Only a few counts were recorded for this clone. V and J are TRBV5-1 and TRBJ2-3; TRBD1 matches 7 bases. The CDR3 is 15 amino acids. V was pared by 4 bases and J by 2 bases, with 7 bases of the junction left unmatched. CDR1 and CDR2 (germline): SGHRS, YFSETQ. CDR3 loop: CASSGRDSATDTQYF. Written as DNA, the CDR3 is TGCGCCAGCAGCGGACGGGACAGCGCCACAGATACGCAGTATTTT.

In DNA form, the CDR3 reads TGTGCCAGCAGCACCGACGCGGGACTAGCGGGGGGGGTTGAGCAGTTCTTC. Residues: CASSTDAGLAGGVEQFF. This chain joins TRBV7-9 and TRBJ2-1, with 16 bases lining up with TRBD2. CDR3 size: 17 residues. J lost 9 bases, V lost 5 bases, and 10 bases had no gene match. CDR1 is SEHNR and CDR2 is FQNEAQ in the germline V gene (reference sequence).

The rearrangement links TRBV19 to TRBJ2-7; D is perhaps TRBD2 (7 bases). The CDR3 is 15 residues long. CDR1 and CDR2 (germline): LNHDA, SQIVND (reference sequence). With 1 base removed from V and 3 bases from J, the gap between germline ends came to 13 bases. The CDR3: CASSIGGGPYYEQYF. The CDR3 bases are TGTGCCAGTAGTATAGGGGGGGGGCCCTACTACGAGCAGTACTTC.

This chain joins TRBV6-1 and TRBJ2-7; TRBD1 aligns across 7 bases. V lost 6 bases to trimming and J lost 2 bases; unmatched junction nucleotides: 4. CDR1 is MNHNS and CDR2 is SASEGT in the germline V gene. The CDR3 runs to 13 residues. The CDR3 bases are TGTGCCAGCAGCTTACAGGGGCCCTACGAGCAGTACTTC. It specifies CASSLQGPYEQYF.

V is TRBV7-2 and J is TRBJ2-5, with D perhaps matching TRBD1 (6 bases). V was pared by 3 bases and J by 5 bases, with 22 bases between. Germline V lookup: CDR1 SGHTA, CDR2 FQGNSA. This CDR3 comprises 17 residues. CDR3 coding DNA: TGTGCCAGCAGCTTTATTCTTCGGGACAAGCTGGGGGAGACCCAGTACTTC. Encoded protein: CASSFILRDKLGETQYF.

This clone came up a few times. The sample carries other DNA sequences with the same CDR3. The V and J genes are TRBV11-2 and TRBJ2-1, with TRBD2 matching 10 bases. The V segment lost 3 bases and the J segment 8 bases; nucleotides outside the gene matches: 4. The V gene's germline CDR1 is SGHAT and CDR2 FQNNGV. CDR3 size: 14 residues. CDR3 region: CASSFSGRADEQFF. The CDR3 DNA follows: TGTGCCAGCAGCTTCAGCGGGAGGGCCGATGAGCAGTTCTTC.

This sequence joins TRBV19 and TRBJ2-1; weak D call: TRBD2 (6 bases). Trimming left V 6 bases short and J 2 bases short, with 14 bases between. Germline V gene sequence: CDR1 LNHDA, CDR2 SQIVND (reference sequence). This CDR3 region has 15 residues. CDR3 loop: CASSPTGEAYNEQFF. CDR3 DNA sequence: TGTGCCAGTAGCCCGACCGGGGAGGCCTACAATGAGCAGTTCTTC.

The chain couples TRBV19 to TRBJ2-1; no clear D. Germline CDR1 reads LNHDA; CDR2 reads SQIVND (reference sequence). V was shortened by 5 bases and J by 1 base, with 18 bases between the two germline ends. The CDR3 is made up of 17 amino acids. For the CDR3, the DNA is TGTGCCAGTAGTTCTCCCACTGGTCCCAATTCCTACAATGAGCAGTTCTTC. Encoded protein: CASSSPTGPNSYNEQFF.

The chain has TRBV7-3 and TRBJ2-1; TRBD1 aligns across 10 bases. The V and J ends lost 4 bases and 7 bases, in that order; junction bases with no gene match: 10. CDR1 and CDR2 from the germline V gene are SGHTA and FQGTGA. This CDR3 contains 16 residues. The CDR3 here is CASSSSPGQGTNEQFF. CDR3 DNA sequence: TGTGCCAGCAGCTCCTCACCGGGACAGGGGACGAATGAGCAGTTCTTC.

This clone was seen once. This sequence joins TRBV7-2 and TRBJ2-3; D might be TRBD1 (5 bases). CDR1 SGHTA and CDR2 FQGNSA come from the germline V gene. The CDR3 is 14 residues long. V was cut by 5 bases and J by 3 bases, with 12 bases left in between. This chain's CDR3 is CASSVQASTDTQYF. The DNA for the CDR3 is TGTGCCAGCAGCGTACAGGCCTCTACAGATACGCAGTATTTT.

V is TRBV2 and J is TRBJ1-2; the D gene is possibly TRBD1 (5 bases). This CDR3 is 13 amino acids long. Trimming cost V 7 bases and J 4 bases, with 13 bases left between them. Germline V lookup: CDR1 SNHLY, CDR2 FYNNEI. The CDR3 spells CASTDSLSYGYTF. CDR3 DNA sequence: TGTGCCAGCACTGACAGTCTCTCCTATGGCTACACCTTC.

The CDR3 DNA reads as TGTGCCAGCAGCTTAGCGGCTAGCGCTTACGACAATGAGCAGTTCTTC. It encodes CASSLAASAYDNEQFF. The chain couples TRBV11-3 to TRBJ2-1, with a tentative D call TRBD2 (6 bases). The CDR3 runs to 16 residues. Trimming removed 1 base from V and 5 bases from J, with 15 bases in between. Germline CDR1 SGHNT, CDR2 YENEEA.

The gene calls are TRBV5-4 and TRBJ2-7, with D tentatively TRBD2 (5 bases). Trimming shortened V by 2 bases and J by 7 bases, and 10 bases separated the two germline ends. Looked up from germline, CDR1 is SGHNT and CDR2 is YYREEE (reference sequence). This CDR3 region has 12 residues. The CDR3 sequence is CASSFLAREQYF. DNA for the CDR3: TGTGCCAGCAGCTTCCTAGCTAGGGAGCAGTACTTC.

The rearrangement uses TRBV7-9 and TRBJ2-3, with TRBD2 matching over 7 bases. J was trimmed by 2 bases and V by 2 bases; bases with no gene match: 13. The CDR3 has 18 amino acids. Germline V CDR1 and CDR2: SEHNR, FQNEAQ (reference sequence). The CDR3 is CASSLRLQTSSTTDTQYF. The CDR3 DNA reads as TGTGCCAGCAGCTTACGCCTGCAGACTAGCAGTACCACAGATACGCAGTATTTT.

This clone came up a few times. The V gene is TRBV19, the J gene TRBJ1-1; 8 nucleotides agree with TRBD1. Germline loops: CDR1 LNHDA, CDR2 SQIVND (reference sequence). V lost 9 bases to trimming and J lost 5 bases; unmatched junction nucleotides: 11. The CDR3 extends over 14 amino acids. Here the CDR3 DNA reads TGTGCCAGCTGGGGGCAGGGGGCGTTTACTGAAGCTTTCTTT. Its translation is CASWGQGAFTEAFF. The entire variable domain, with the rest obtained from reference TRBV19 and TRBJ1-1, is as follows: DGGITQSPKYLFRKEGQNVTLSCEQNLNHDAMYWYRQDPGQGLRLIYYSQIVNDFQKGDIAEGYSVSREKKESFPLTVTSAQKNPTAFYLCASWGQGAFTEAFFGQGTRLTVV.

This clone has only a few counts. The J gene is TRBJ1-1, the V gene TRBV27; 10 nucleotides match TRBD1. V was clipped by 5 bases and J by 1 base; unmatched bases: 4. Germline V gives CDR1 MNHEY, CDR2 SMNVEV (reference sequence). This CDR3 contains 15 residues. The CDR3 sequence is CASSPDRGPNTEAFF. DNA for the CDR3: TGTGCCAGCAGTCCCGACAGGGGGCCGAACACTGAAGCTTTCTTT.